This TCR beta chain was recorded in a study of response to subunit inactivated influenza vaccine. CDR3 length equals 15 residues. V was pared by 3 bases and J by 3 bases, with 11 bases between. The sample holds a few counts of this clonotype. As yet, its antigen is unknown. TCRdb independently ran MiXCR on the RT-PCR reads; one entry per CDR3 protein. Among roughly 500,000 distinct CDR3 sequences listed, less than 25% were seen once. Findings of the study overall: The study's authors posited that every seasonal influenza vaccination enlists few new T cells.

The sample was also linked to a second study, of T cells expressing NK-cell markers. In that study: UMIs accompanied the 5'RACE template switching by which TCR beta cDNA was made. Eight donors were sequenced, seven testing HCMV-seropositive and one testing seronegative.

The sequencing used CD4+ T cells sorted from PBMCs, collected 11 to 12 days after vaccination. V gene TRBV12-3 or TRBV12-4 combines with J gene TRBJ2-2; weak D call: TRBD1 (5 bases). The source is a man aged 50-60 years who received an inactivated influenza vaccine. DNA of the CDR3: TGTGCCAGCAGTTTGAGTGGACAATACACCGGGGAGCTGTTTTTT. This translates into CASSLSGQYTGELFF.